This T cell receptor beta chain was captured by sequencing in a study of T cell repertoires in cytomegalovirus infection. Overall study: Public TCR beta signature analysis indicated the presence of both CMV infection and matching HLA type.

TCRdb re-called the reads with MiXCR, one entry per CDR3 protein. The table has a few hundred thousand distinct CDR3 sequences, 18% seen once. Between the trimmed V and J ends, which lost 1 base and 10 bases, there was a span of 11 bases. The length of the CDR3 is 14 residues. The germline CDR1 and CDR2 sequences are SGHDN and FVKESK. The rearrangement joins TRBV14 to TRBJ1-6; D remains unclear. This receptor was taken from a human donor in good health (CMV status not recorded). Some clones in this sample may be carry-over from other donors' samples. The sample comprised PBMCs. CDR3 in DNA: TGTGCCAGCAGCCAAGGCATCGTAGGGTCACCCCTCCACTTT. This codes for CASSQGIVGSPLHF.